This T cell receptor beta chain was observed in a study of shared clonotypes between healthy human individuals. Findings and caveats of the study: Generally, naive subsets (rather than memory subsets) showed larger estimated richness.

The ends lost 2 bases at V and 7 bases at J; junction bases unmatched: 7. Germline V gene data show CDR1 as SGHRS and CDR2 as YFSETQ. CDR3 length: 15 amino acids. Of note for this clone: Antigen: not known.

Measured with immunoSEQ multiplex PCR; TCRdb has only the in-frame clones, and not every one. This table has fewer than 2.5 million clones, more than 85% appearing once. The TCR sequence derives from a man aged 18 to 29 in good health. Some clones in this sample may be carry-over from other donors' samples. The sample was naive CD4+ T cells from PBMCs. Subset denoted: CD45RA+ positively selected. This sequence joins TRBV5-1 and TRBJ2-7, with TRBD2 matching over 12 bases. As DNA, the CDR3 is TGCGCCAGCAGCTTATCTAGCGGGAGGGCGGAAGAGCAGTACTTC. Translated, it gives CASSLSSGRAEEQYF.